The rows below give T cell receptor beta chains drawn from one sample of a study of memory CD4+ T cells and cytomegalovirus serostatus. TCRdb keeps only in-frame clones here, not all; method: immunoSEQ multiplex PCR. The sample has 58,000 or so clones; about three quarters are singletons. The specimen was memory CD4+ T cells from blood. Receptor source: an adult in good health and CMV-seropositive. Each CDR3 is given with its conserved first and last residue. Each record gives: D gene, clone size, CDR3 length, V gene, J gene, CDR3 DNA, CDR3 protein. A D gene is named only where the DNA matches it firmly. Some rows mark clone size as missing; the rest say once, few, many or name a class of expanded clone.

D gene: NA
clone size: NA
CDR3 length: 13
V gene: TRBV19
J gene: TRBJ1-5
CDR3 DNA: TGTGCCAGTAGTACCCAGGGGAACCAGCCCCAGCATTTT
CDR3 protein: CASSTQGNQPQHF

D gene: TRBD1
clone size: few
CDR3 length: 14
V gene: TRBV2
J gene: TRBJ2-1
CDR3 DNA: TGTGCCAGCAAACCGGGACAGGGTTTCAATGAGCAGTTCTTC
CDR3 protein: CASKPGQGFNEQFF

D gene: TRBD1
clone size: NA
CDR3 length: 15
V gene: TRBV7-8
J gene: TRBJ1-2
CDR3 DNA: TGTGCCAGCAGCTTAGACCCAGGGGGCTGGTATGGCTACACCTTC
CDR3 protein: CASSLDPGGWYGYTF

D gene: NA
clone size: NA
CDR3 length: 13
V gene: TRBV28
J gene: TRBJ1-1
CDR3 DNA: TGTGCCAGCAGCCTTCTAATGAACACTGAAGCTTTCTTT
CDR3 protein: CASSLLMNTEAFF

D gene: NA
clone size: few
CDR3 length: 14
V gene: TRBV5-1
J gene: TRBJ1-1
CDR3 DNA: TGCGCCAGCAGCTTCGCCAGGGAAAACACTGAAGCTTTCTTT
CDR3 protein: CASSFARENTEAFF

D gene: TRBD1
clone size: few
CDR3 length: 14
V gene: TRBV6-4
J gene: TRBJ2-2
CDR3 DNA: TGTGCCAGCAGGGGACAGGGGGCGACCGGGGAGCTGTTTTTT
CDR3 protein: CASRGQGATGELFF

D gene: NA
clone size: few
CDR3 length: 15
V gene: TRBV28
J gene: TRBJ1-2
CDR3 DNA: TGTGCCAGCAGTTTAACAGGCCCGTCTAACTATGGCTACACCTTC
CDR3 protein: CASSLTGPSNYGYTF

D gene: TRBD1
clone size: NA
CDR3 length: 15
V gene: TRBV30
J gene: TRBJ1-2
CDR3 DNA: TGTGCCTGGAGTATCGGGGACAGGGGAACCTATGGCTACACCTTC
CDR3 protein: CAWSIGDRGTYGYTF

D gene: NA
clone size: NA
CDR3 length: 16
V gene: TRBV7-8
J gene: TRBJ1-1
CDR3 DNA: TGTGCCAGCAGCTTGTATACTGGGGCTATGAACACTGAAGCTTTCTTT
CDR3 protein: CASSLYTGAMNTEAFF

D gene: NA
clone size: NA
CDR3 length: 12
V gene: TRBV7-9
J gene: TRBJ2-2
CDR3 DNA: TGTGCCAGCAGCCTGGACACCGGGGAGCTGTTTTTT
CDR3 protein: CASSLDTGELFF

D gene: NA
clone size: NA
CDR3 length: 14
V gene: TRBV6-5
J gene: TRBJ1-5
CDR3 DNA: TGTGCCAGCAGTTACTCGGGGGGAGGTCAGCCCCAGCATTTT
CDR3 protein: CASSYSGGGQPQHF

D gene: TRBD1
clone size: few
CDR3 length: 14
V gene: TRBV9
J gene: TRBJ1-3
CDR3 DNA: TGTGCCAGCAGCGGGGACAGATCTGGAAACACCATATATTTT
CDR3 protein: CASSGDRSGNTIYF

D gene: NA
clone size: NA
CDR3 length: 15
V gene: TRBV4-3
J gene: TRBJ1-4
CDR3 DNA: TGCGCCAGCAGCCAAGTAACTCCTTCAGGGGAAAAACTGTTTTTT
CDR3 protein: CASSQVTPSGEKLFF

D gene: TRBD1
clone size: NA
CDR3 length: 15
V gene: TRBV18
J gene: TRBJ2-5
CDR3 DNA: TGTGCCAGCTCACCCGGGACAGGGGCGGGAGAGACCCAGTACTTC
CDR3 protein: CASSPGTGAGETQYF

D gene: TRBD1
clone size: NA
CDR3 length: 16
V gene: TRBV19
J gene: TRBJ1-2
CDR3 DNA: TGTGCCAGTAGTATCCCGGGACAGCAGAGGGGCGATGGCTACACCTTC
CDR3 protein: CASSIPGQQRGDGYTF

D gene: NA
clone size: NA
CDR3 length: 14
V gene: TRBV7-8
J gene: TRBJ2-7
CDR3 DNA: TGTGCCAGCAGCGCCAATAGCGGACCCTACGAGCAGTACTTC
CDR3 protein: CASSANSGPYEQYF

D gene: TRBD1
clone size: NA
CDR3 length: 15
V gene: TRBV19
J gene: TRBJ2-7
CDR3 DNA: TGTGCCAGTAGGACTACAGGGGAAACTCTCTACGAGCAGTACTTC
CDR3 protein: CASRTTGETLYEQYF

D gene: TRBD2
clone size: NA
CDR3 length: 16
V gene: TRBV7-9
J gene: TRBJ2-5
CDR3 DNA: TGTGCCAGCAGCTCTACTAGCGGTTACCCCCAAGAGACCCAGTACTTC
CDR3 protein: CASSSTSGYPQETQYF

D gene: NA
clone size: NA
CDR3 length: 12
V gene: TRBV7-9
J gene: TRBJ1-3
CDR3 DNA: TGTGCCAGCAGCAGTACGGGAAACACCATATATTTT
CDR3 protein: CASSSTGNTIYF

D gene: NA
clone size: NA
CDR3 length: 14
V gene: TRBV4-3
J gene: TRBJ2-3
CDR3 DNA: TGCGCCAGCAGCCAGCGGGCTAGCACAGATACGCAGTATTTT
CDR3 protein: CASSQRASTDTQYF

D gene: TRBD1
clone size: NA
CDR3 length: 16
V gene: TRBV6-6
J gene: TRBJ1-2
CDR3 DNA: TGTGCCAGCAGTTACTCCCGAAGGACAGGCTCCTATGGCTACACCTTC
CDR3 protein: CASSYSRRTGSYGYTF

D gene: TRBD1
clone size: NA
CDR3 length: 13
V gene: TRBV7-7
J gene: TRBJ2-5
CDR3 DNA: TGTGCCAGCAGCCGGGACAGGGGAGAGACCCAGTACTTC
CDR3 protein: CASSRDRGETQYF

D gene: NA
clone size: NA
CDR3 length: 12
V gene: TRBV6-1
J gene: TRBJ1-4
CDR3 DNA: TGTGCCAGCAGTGAGCGTTACGAAAAACTGTTTTTT
CDR3 protein: CASSERYEKLFF

D gene: TRBD1
clone size: few
CDR3 length: 13
V gene: TRBV30
J gene: TRBJ2-2
CDR3 DNA: TGTGCCTGGCAGGACAGGGGAACCGGGGAGCTGTTTTTT
CDR3 protein: CAWQDRGTGELFF

D gene: TRBD1
clone size: NA
CDR3 length: 14
V gene: TRBV6-6
J gene: TRBJ2-5
CDR3 DNA: TGTGCCAGCAGTCCGACAGGGCGTCGGGAGACCCAGTACTTC
CDR3 protein: CASSPTGRRETQYF

D gene: TRBD1
clone size: few
CDR3 length: 13
V gene: TRBV28
J gene: TRBJ2-5
CDR3 DNA: TGTGCCAGCAACAGGGGGAGTCAGGAGACCCAGTACTTC
CDR3 protein: CASNRGSQETQYF

D gene: NA
clone size: NA
CDR3 length: 12
V gene: TRBV5-4
J gene: TRBJ2-7
CDR3 DNA: TGTGCCAGCAGCTCGACATTGGGCGAGCAGTACTTC
CDR3 protein: CASSSTLGEQYF

D gene: NA
clone size: NA
CDR3 length: 16
V gene: TRBV19
J gene: TRBJ2-2
CDR3 DNA: TGTGCCAGTAGTATTAAAGGGGCCTTAAACACCGGGGAGCTGTTTTTT
CDR3 protein: CASSIKGALNTGELFF

D gene: NA
clone size: NA
CDR3 length: 14
V gene: TRBV5-4
J gene: TRBJ2-5
CDR3 DNA: TGTGCCAGCAGAGGGGGAGGCCGCCAAGAGACCCAGTACTTC
CDR3 protein: CASRGGGRQETQYF

D gene: TRBD2
clone size: NA
CDR3 length: 16
V gene: TRBV18
J gene: TRBJ2-3
CDR3 DNA: TGTGCCAGCTCATCATCACTAGCGGTTAGCACAGATACGCAGTATTTT
CDR3 protein: CASSSSLAVSTDTQYF

D gene: NA
clone size: once
CDR3 length: 14
V gene: TRBV7-2
J gene: TRBJ1-2
CDR3 DNA: TGTGCCAGCAGCTTTGATGACAGGCTCTCTGGCTACACCTTC
CDR3 protein: CASSFDDRLSGYTF